This entry lists 27 T cell receptor beta chains sequenced from one sample in a study of shared clonotypes between healthy human individuals. Produced via immunoSEQ multiplex PCR; TCRdb's table is partial and in-frame only. The repertoire holds under 2.5 million clones, 85% to 95% seen once, with 0.3% to 0.45% in the top ten. The sequenced material came from naive CD4+ T cells from PBMCs. The subset was: CD45RA+ positively selected. The receptors stem from a man aged 18 to 29 in good health. Some clones in this sample may be carry-over from other donors' samples.

The gene calls are TRBV28 and TRBJ2-5; possibly TRBD1 for D (5 bases). The CDR3 has 14 residues. CDR1 and CDR2 from the germline V gene are MDHEN and SYDVKM. Trimming took 10 bases from V and 4 from J, leaving 19 bases between them. The CDR3 nucleotides are TGTGCCACACTTACCCCAGGGTCGGGAGAGACCCAGTACTTC. Protein sequence: CATLTPGSGETQYF.

This chain links TRBV11-2 with TRBJ1-6; D is ambiguous. The CDR3 totals 14 residues. Trimming cost V 5 bases and J 0 bases, with 5 bases left between them. Germline V gives CDR1 SGHAT, CDR2 FQNNGV. For the CDR3, the DNA is TGTGCCAGCAGCCCGTCCTCCTATAATTCACCCCTCCACTTT. Translation gives CASSPSSYNSPLHF.

This clone appeared a few times. The V and J genes are TRBV27 and TRBJ1-5; unclear D gene. The CDR3 extends over 12 amino acids. The germline CDR1 and CDR2 sequences are MNHEY and SMNVEV (reference sequence). Trimming cost V 3 bases and J 1 base, with 1 base left between them. The CDR3 DNA sequence: TGTGCCAGCAGTTTCAGCAATCAGCCCCAGCATTTT. Translation: CASSFSNQPQHF.

V usage is TRBV5-1 and J usage is TRBJ2-5; no reliable D call. V lost 4 bases to trimming and J lost 3 bases, with 13 bases between them. The germline V gene encodes CDR1 SGHRS and CDR2 YFSETQ. This CDR3 contains 14 residues. For the CDR3, the DNA is TGCGCCAGCAGCAATTTAGACGCCGAAGAGACCCAGTACTTC. Its protein is CASSNLDAEETQYF.

The chain uses TRBV28 and TRBJ1-2; D ambiguous. The V and J ends lost 2 bases and 4 bases respectively, with 11 bases between them. The CDR3 runs to 14 residues. In germline, CDR1 is MDHEN, CDR2 SYDVKM. CDR3 amino acids: CASSLVARGYGYTF. The CDR3 nucleotides are TGTGCCAGCAGTTTAGTGGCCCGGGGCTATGGCTACACCTTC.

J is TRBJ2-1 and V is TRBV4-1; TRBD2 matches at 9 bases. Losses at the gene ends were 1 base for V and 4 bases for J; bases not matched to a gene: 5. The length of the CDR3 is 16 residues. Germline CDR1 reads MGHRA; CDR2 reads YSYEKL. CDR3 residues: CASSQAGTSNYNEQFF. Written as DNA, the CDR3 is TGCGCCAGCAGCCAAGCCGGGACTAGCAATTACAATGAGCAGTTCTTC.

CDR3 sequence: CASSLVQGKGNEQFF. CDR3 coding DNA: TGTGCCAGCAGCTTAGTGCAGGGGAAAGGGAATGAGCAGTTCTTC. The chain links TRBV7-9 to TRBJ2-1; perhaps TRBD1 as D (6 bases). The CDR3 length is 15 residues. Trimming cost V 1 base and J 7 bases, with 14 bases left between them. Per germline, CDR1 SEHNR and CDR2 FQNEAQ (reference sequence).

The chain joins TRBV4-2 to TRBJ1-1; no reliable D call. The V gene's germline CDR1 is LGHNA and CDR2 YNFKEQ. Trimming left V 0 bases short and J 0 bases short, with 11 bases between. The CDR3 consists of 16 residues. CDR3 sequence: CASSQDTAPMNTEAFF. In DNA form, the CDR3 reads TGTGCCAGCAGCCAAGATACGGCCCCAATGAACACTGAAGCTTTCTTT.

The sample holds one count of this clone. V is TRBV18 and J is TRBJ2-1; D is unclear. The V end was cut by 4 bases, the J end by 0 bases, with 10 bases between. Germline-derived CDR1 and CDR2 are KGHSH and LQKENI. The CDR3 runs to 15 residues. CDR3 sequence reads: CASSLGISSYNEQFF. The CDR3 DNA follows: TGTGCCAGCTCACTGGGAATAAGCTCCTACAATGAGCAGTTCTTC.

The chain couples TRBV5-5 to TRBJ2-3; D assignment may be TRBD1 or TRBD2 (6 bases each). Germline-derived CDR1 and CDR2 are SGHKS and YYEKEE (reference sequence). The CDR3 sequence is 15 residues long. With 7 bases removed from V and 4 bases from J, the gap between germline ends came to 19 bases. Here the CDR3 DNA reads TGTGCCAGCGAGCCCTTTACGGGGGCGGCAGATACGCAGTATTTT. Protein sequence: CASEPFTGAADTQYF.

V usage is TRBV6-1 and J usage is TRBJ1-1; the match to TRBD1 covers 9 bases. J lost 10 bases, V lost 6 bases, and 9 bases had no gene match. CDR3 size: 13 residues. From germline, CDR1 is MNHNS and CDR2 SASEGT. The DNA for the CDR3 is TGTGCCAGCAGGGGACAGGGTTGGTTTCGAGCTTTCTTT. This translates into CASRGQGWFRAFF.

The chain is built from TRBV29-1 and TRBJ2-5, with D perhaps assigned TRBD1 or TRBD2 (7 bases each). The CDR3 length is 12 residues. From germline, CDR1 is SQVTM and CDR2 ANQGSEA. Trimming left V 8 bases short and J 1 base short, with 11 bases between. The CDR3, as DNA: TGCAGCACCAGGGGGGGCCAAGAGACCCAGTACTTC. Its translation: CSTRGGQETQYF.

J is TRBJ2-7 and V is TRBV9; TRBD2 agrees at 7 bases. Germline CDR1 reads SGDLS; CDR2 reads YYNGEE. With V trimmed by 3 bases and J by 3 bases, 6 bases remained unmatched. The CDR3 covers 14 residues. The DNA for the CDR3 is TGTGCCAGCAGCGCCGGATCGGGGGGCTACGAGCAGTACTTC. This codes for CASSAGSGGYEQYF.

The rearrangement joins TRBV10-1 to TRBJ2-2; D possibly corresponds to TRBD1 (5 bases). Trimming left V 0 bases short and J 1 base short, with 9 bases between. The germline V gene encodes CDR1 WNHNN and CDR2 SYGVQD (reference sequence). The CDR3 has 16 amino acids. The CDR3 loop is CASSESGQGNTGELFF. CDR3 DNA: TGCGCCAGCAGTGAGTCGGGGCAGGGGAACACCGGGGAGCTGTTTTTT.

This clone has a single count. The rearrangement links TRBV18 to TRBJ2-1; 8 nucleotides agree with TRBD1. This CDR3 spans 14 amino acids. From germline, CDR1 is KGHSH and CDR2 LQKENI. Trimming cost V 3 bases and J 8 bases; bases outside gene matches: 6. CDR3 residues: CASSPTTTGDEQFF. CDR3 nucleotides: TGTGCCAGCTCACCGACCACGACAGGGGATGAGCAGTTCTTC.

The chain employs TRBV5-1 and TRBJ2-1, with 7 bases that match TRBD2. Germline trimming cut 4 bases from V and 8 bases from J; bases unmatched to any gene: 18. Germline V gene lookup returns CDR1 SGHRS and CDR2 YFSETQ. The CDR3 length is 17 residues. The chain's CDR3 is CASSRTLGAGEADEQFF. The CDR3, as DNA: TGCGCCAGCAGCCGCACCCTTGGGGCGGGAGAGGCAGATGAGCAGTTCTTC. The full variable domain, rest sourced from reference TRBV5-1 and TRBJ2-1, is KAGVTQTPRYLIKTRGQQVTLSCSPISGHRSVSWYQQTPGQGLQFLFEYFSETQRNKGNFPGRFSGRQFSNSRSEMNVSTLELGDSALYLCASSRTLGAGEADEQFFGPGTRLTVL.

The chain uses TRBV2 and TRBJ2-7; no definite D call. The CDR3 spans 16 residues. The germline CDR1 and CDR2 sequences are SNHLY and FYNNEI. V was pared by 2 bases and J by 4 bases, with 18 bases between. The CDR3 nucleotides are TGTGCCAGCAGTGAAAGGCCCTACCGAGATAAATACGAGCAGTACTTC. This translates into CASSERPYRDKYEQYF.

This chain links TRBV6-5 with TRBJ2-7, with 9 bases lining up with TRBD1. This CDR3 spans 15 amino acids. V dropped 6 bases and J dropped 0; count of bases not matched to a gene: 6. Looked up from germline, CDR1 is MNHEY and CDR2 is SVGAGI. CDR3 in amino acids: CASRRTGVASYEQYF. In DNA, the CDR3 is TGTGCCAGCAGGCGGACAGGGGTTGCCTCCTACGAGCAGTACTTC.

The V call is TRBV5-5, the J call TRBJ2-7; TRBD2 might be the D (6 bases). V dropped 0 bases and J dropped 3 bases, with 10 bases sitting between them. CDR1 and CDR2 from the germline V gene are SGHKS and YYEKEE (reference sequence). This CDR3 contains 14 residues. The CDR3 spells CASSLAGGFYEQYF. The CDR3 DNA is TGTGCCAGCAGCTTGGCCGGGGGATTCTACGAGCAGTACTTC.

In regard to this clone: Other nucleotide sequences from this sample produce the same CDR3. The rearrangement links TRBV29-1 to TRBJ2-5; 9 bases match TRBD2. The CDR3 runs to 13 residues. Germline CDR1 and CDR2: SQVTM and ANQGSEA. Trimming removed 6 bases from V and 2 bases from J; junction bases left unmatched: 4. DNA of the CDR3: TGCAGCGTGCTTACTAGCGGGCAAGAGACCCAGTACTTC. Its protein product is CSVLTSGQETQYF.

The chain recombines TRBV29-1 with TRBJ2-7, with unresolved D. This CDR3 contains 12 residues. V lost 6 bases and J lost 0, with 9 bases in between. Germline V lookup: CDR1 SQVTM, CDR2 ANQGSEA. For the CDR3, the DNA is TGCAGCGTAAGCCTCGACTCCTACGAGCAGTACTTC. This translates into CSVSLDSYEQYF.

The rearrangement joins TRBV7-9 to TRBJ2-4; D not resolved. Trimming took 1 base from V and 5 from J, leaving 6 bases between them. Germline loops: CDR1 SEHNR, CDR2 FQNEAQ (reference sequence). The CDR3 is made up of 13 amino acids. CDR3 protein: CASSLVQENIQYF. CDR3 DNA: TGTGCCAGCAGCTTAGTTCAGGAAAACATTCAGTACTTC.

CDR3 region: CASSSPDRSNQPQHF. CDR3 nucleotide sequence: TGTGCCAGCAGTTCTCCGGACAGATCCAATCAGCCCCAGCATTTT. The chain combines TRBV28 with TRBJ1-5; D is perhaps TRBD1 (6 bases). This CDR3 has 15 residues. Trimming shortened V by 4 bases and J by 3 bases, and 13 bases separated the two germline ends. The germline CDR1 and CDR2 sequences are MDHEN and SYDVKM.

This clone has a single count. The identical CDR3 is also encoded by other nucleotide sequences in the sample. V usage is TRBV11-2 and J usage is TRBJ1-5; D may be TRBD1 (5 bases). The CDR3 consists of 15 residues. V lost 5 bases and J lost 4, with 15 bases in between. Germline-derived CDR1 and CDR2 are SGHAT and FQNNGV. CDR3 amino acids: CASSPGTVSNQPQHF. Here the CDR3 DNA reads TGTGCCAGCAGCCCGGGGACTGTGTCGAATCAGCCCCAGCATTTT. Full variable domain (remainder filled in from reference TRBV11-2 and TRBJ1-5): EAGVAQSPRYKIIEKRQSVAFWCNPISGHATLYWYQQILGQGPKLLIQFQNNGVVDDSQLPKDRFSAERLKGVDSTLKIQPAKLEDSAVYLCASSPGTVSNQPQHFGDGTRLSIL.

In the case of this clone: The sample holds other DNA sequences that translate to the same CDR3. The chain links TRBV5-1 to TRBJ1-4; D not resolved. The CDR3 has 14 residues. Trimming took off 1 base at V and 0 bases at J, with 4 bases between the two ends. The V gene's germline CDR1 is SGHRS and CDR2 YFSETQ. CDR3 protein: CASSLIATNEKLFF. Written as DNA, the CDR3 is TGCGCCAGCAGCTTGATAGCAACTAATGAAAAACTGTTTTTT.

The chain uses TRBV7-9 and TRBJ1-3; no clear D. Deletions cut 2 bases from V and 3 bases from J, with 17 bases between. The CDR3 consists of 17 residues. CDR1 and CDR2 from the germline V gene are SEHNR and FQNEAQ (reference sequence). CDR3 protein: CASSLSTKGFFGNTIYF. CDR3 DNA: TGTGCCAGCAGCTTATCGACGAAGGGTTTCTTTGGAAACACCATATATTTT.

The V and J genes are TRBV18 and TRBJ2-5; D gene uncertain. Trimming took off 2 bases at V and 3 bases at J, with 10 bases between the two ends. The CDR3 loop spans 14 amino acids. The germline CDR1 and CDR2 sequences are KGHSH and LQKENI. CDR3 sequence (DNA): TGTGCCAGCTCACCAGACGCAGTTAAAGAGACCCAGTACTTC. It specifies CASSPDAVKETQYF.